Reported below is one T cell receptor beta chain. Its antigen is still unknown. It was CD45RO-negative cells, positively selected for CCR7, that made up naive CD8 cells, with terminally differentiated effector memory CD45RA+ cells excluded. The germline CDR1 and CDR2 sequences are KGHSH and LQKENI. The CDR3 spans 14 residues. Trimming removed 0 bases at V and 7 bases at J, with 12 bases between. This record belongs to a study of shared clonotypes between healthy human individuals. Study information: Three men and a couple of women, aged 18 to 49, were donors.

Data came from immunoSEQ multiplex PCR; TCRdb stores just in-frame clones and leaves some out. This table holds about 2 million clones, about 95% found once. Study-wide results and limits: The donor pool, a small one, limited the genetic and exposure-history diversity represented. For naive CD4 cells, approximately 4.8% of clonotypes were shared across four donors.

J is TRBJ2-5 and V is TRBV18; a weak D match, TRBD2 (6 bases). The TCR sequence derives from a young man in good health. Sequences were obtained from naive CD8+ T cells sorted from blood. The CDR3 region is CASSPPGGVGTQYF. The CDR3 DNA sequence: TGTGCCAGCTCACCACCGGGCGGGGTTGGGACCCAGTACTTC.